This T cell receptor (beta chain) was documented in a study of graft-versus-host responses after intestinal transplantation. The wider study: Each patient got anti-thymocyte globulin induction, then tacrolimus and steroids for roughly 3 years.

Whole-study findings and limits: Those patients showing graft-donor T cell macrochimerism displayed high graft-versus-host to host-versus-graft clonal ratios in allografts. Early post-transplant HvG declines were associated with peak circulating GvH clone levels.

Comments on this clone: Its antigen is currently unknown.

V was pared by 11 bases and J by 7 bases, with 9 bases of the junction left unmatched. The length of the CDR3 is 13 residues. CDR1 and CDR2 from the germline V gene are SNHLY and FYNNEI. Produced via immunoSEQ multiplex PCR; TCRdb's table is partial and in-frame only. This repertoire shows about 100,000 clones, roughly 87% found once; its top ten account for over 0.95%. Source: unstimulated CD4+ T cells sorted from spleen or lymph node cells, taken before transplant. This sequence originates from a human donor who was the organ donor for an intestinal transplant. This rearrangement joins TRBV2 to TRBJ2-4; 9 nucleotides line up with TRBD1. CDR3 amino acids: CALLGQGGNIQYF. The CDR3 bases are TGTGCCCTCCTGGGACAGGGAGGGAACATTCAGTACTTC.